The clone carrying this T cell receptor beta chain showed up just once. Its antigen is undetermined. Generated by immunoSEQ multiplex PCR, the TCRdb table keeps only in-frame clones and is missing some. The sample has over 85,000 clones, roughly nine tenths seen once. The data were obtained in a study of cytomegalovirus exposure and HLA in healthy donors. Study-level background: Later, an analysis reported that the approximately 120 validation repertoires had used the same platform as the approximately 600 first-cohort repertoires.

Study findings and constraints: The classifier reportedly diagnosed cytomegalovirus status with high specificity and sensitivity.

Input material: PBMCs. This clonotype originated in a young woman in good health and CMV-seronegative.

CDR3 in amino acids: CASSYRGQGSGNTIYF. The DNA of the CDR3 is TGTGCCAGCAGTTACCGCGGACAGGGGTCTGGAAACACCATATATTTT. The chain links TRBV7-9 to TRBJ1-3; 9 bases map to TRBD1. After removal of 6 bases from V and 1 base from J, the junction contained 7 bases not matched to a gene. Germline V gene sequence: CDR1 SEHNR, CDR2 FQNEAQ (reference sequence). The CDR3 length is 16 residues.